The 14 T cell receptor beta chains below all came from one sample that was sequenced in a study of shared clonotypes between healthy human individuals. Assay used: immunoSEQ multiplex PCR; TCRdb lists only in-frame clones, some missing. The table has 2 million to 2.5 million clones, just under 95% seen once; the top ten hold more than 0.35%. The sequencing sample was made of naive CD4+ T cells from PBMCs. The subset is: CD45RA+ positively selected. The source is a man younger than 35 in good health. Some clones in this sample may be carry-over from other donors' samples.

This clone occurred once. This chain uses TRBV15 with TRBJ2-3; tentatively, D is TRBD2 (6 bases). Germline assignment: CDR1 LNHNV and CDR2 YYDKDF (reference sequence). The CDR3 length is 13 residues. With 8 bases removed from V and 2 bases from J, the gap between germline ends came to 11 bases. The CDR3 nucleotides read TGTGCCACCCTGGAGGGATACACAGATACGCAGTATTTT. Translated: CATLEGYTDTQYF.

This rearrangement joins TRBV7-2 to TRBJ1-2; TRBD1 might be the D (5 bases). Germline CDR1 is SGHTA and CDR2 is FQGNSA. The CDR3 is 17 residues long. Trimming removed 1 base from V and 4 bases from J, with 19 bases in between. In DNA form, the CDR3 reads TGTGCCAGCAGCTTAGTGGGTGGCAGGGCCTTGGGCTATGGCTACACCTTC. Translation: CASSLVGGRALGYGYTF.

The V and J genes are TRBV11-2 and TRBJ1-3, with D tentatively TRBD1 (5 bases). This CDR3 spans 15 amino acids. The germline CDR1 and CDR2 sequences are SGHAT and FQNNGV. Trimming stripped 5 bases from V and 4 bases from J, with 15 bases between. This CDR3 is CASSQDGARGNTIYF. DNA of the CDR3: TGTGCCAGCAGCCAGGATGGGGCTCGGGGAAACACCATATATTTT.

The chain has TRBV2 and TRBJ2-3; 12 bases fit TRBD1. Per germline, CDR1 SNHLY and CDR2 FYNNEI. The CDR3 loop spans 15 amino acids. Trimming cost V 5 bases and J 6 bases; bases outside gene matches: 6. The CDR3 sequence is CASSWGQGARDTQYF. The DNA of the CDR3 is TGTGCCAGCAGTTGGGGACAGGGGGCGAGGGATACGCAGTATTTT.

The V gene is TRBV4-2, the J gene TRBJ1-2; no clear D. The length of the CDR3 is 13 residues. V shed 0 bases and J shed 8 bases, with 10 bases lying between them. Looked up from germline, CDR1 is LGHNA and CDR2 is YNFKEQ. In DNA, the CDR3 is TGTGCCAGCAGCCAAGATCGCATTTACGGCTACACCTTC. Translating gives CASSQDRIYGYTF.

The V gene is TRBV7-9, the J gene TRBJ1-4; 8 nucleotides match TRBD1. The CDR3 extends over 15 amino acids. Trimming at V came to 5 bases and at J to 5 bases, leaving 7 bases not matched to a gene. Germline V gene sequence: CDR1 SEHNR, CDR2 FQNEAQ (reference sequence). CDR3 coding DNA: TGTGCCAGCAGCCCCGGGGACAGGAGGAATGAAAAACTGTTTTTT. It yields the protein CASSPGDRRNEKLFF.

The chain joins TRBV7-2 to TRBJ2-2; maybe TRBD2 (5 bases). The CDR3 is 16 residues long. The V gene's germline CDR1 is SGHTA and CDR2 FQGNSA. The V end was cut by 7 bases, the J end by 0 bases, with 15 bases between. DNA of the CDR3: TGTGCCAGCATCGGAGCGGCTACTCCGAACACCGGGGAGCTGTTTTTT. It yields the protein CASIGAATPNTGELFF.

This rearrangement joins TRBV27 to TRBJ1-2, with no clear D. The CDR3 is 14 residues long. Germline V gene lookup returns CDR1 MNHEY and CDR2 SMNVEV (reference sequence). The V end lost 4 bases, the J end lost 4 bases, and 13 bases lay between the germline ends. The CDR3 region is CASSSRRESYGYTF. In DNA form, the CDR3 reads TGTGCCAGCAGTTCACGGAGGGAGTCCTATGGCTACACCTTC.

The chain couples TRBV5-6 to TRBJ2-5; D remains unclear. Germline V gives CDR1 SGHDT, CDR2 YYEEEE. Deletions cut 0 bases from V and 5 bases from J, with 8 bases between. The CDR3 is made up of 13 amino acids. The CDR3 here is CASSLVPRETQYF. In DNA form, the CDR3 reads TGTGCCAGCAGCTTGGTTCCACGGGAGACCCAGTACTTC.

The sample holds a few counts of this clone. In the same sample, other DNA sequences code for this CDR3. J is TRBJ2-3 and V is TRBV6-5; 8 bases agree with TRBD1. V lost 2 bases, J lost 3 bases, and 1 base stayed unmatched. The CDR3 sequence is 14 residues long. Germline V gene sequence: CDR1 MNHEY, CDR2 SVGAGI. CDR3 bases: TGTGCCAGCAGTTACGACAGGGGAACAGATACGCAGTATTTT. This encodes CASSYDRGTDTQYF.

This clone is a singleton in its sample. The J gene is TRBJ2-5, the V gene TRBV5-6; 8 bases align to TRBD2. With 4 bases clipped from V and 2 bases from J, the junction kept 10 bases outside the gene matches. CDR3 length equals 16 residues. Germline loops: CDR1 SGHDT, CDR2 YYEEEE. CDR3 DNA: TGTGCCAGCAGCCCCGGGGGGGGGTGGCGACAAGAGACCCAGTACTTC. Its translation: CASSPGGGWRQETQYF. Looking up the rest from reference TRBV5-6 and TRBJ2-5 gives the full variable domain: DAGVTQSPTHLIKTRGQQVTLRCSPKSGHDTVSWYQQALGQGPQFIFQYYEEEERQRGNFPDRFSGHQFPNYSSELNVNALLLGDSALYLCASSPGGGWRQETQYFGPGTRLLVL.

CDR3 residues: CASSIGRTVVSEAFF. CDR3 sequence (DNA): TGTGCCAGTAGTATAGGCAGAACAGTGGTTTCTGAAGCTTTCTTT. The chain is built from TRBV19 and TRBJ1-1, with D uncertain. The CDR3 length is 15 residues. The ends were cut back, 1 base at V and 6 bases at J, with 15 bases in the middle. The germline V gene has CDR1 LNHDA and CDR2 SQIVND (reference sequence).

This chain joins TRBV7-3 and TRBJ2-2; D unclear. Germline V gene sequence: CDR1 SGHTA, CDR2 FQGTGA. With 8 bases removed from V and 3 bases from J, the gap between germline ends came to 7 bases. This CDR3 contains 12 residues. Here the CDR3 DNA reads TGTGCCAGCGGGGTAGACACCGGGGAGCTGTTTTTT. It translates to CASGVDTGELFF.

Regarding this clone: Other DNA variants within this sample encode the same CDR3. This chain links TRBV5-8 with TRBJ2-3; D may match TRBD1 or TRBD2 (5 bases each). Deletions cut 0 bases from V and 4 bases from J, with 9 bases between. Germline values: CDR1 SGHTS, CDR2 YDEGEE. This CDR3 contains 14 residues. In DNA form, the CDR3 reads TGTGCCAGCAGCTTGGGGGGACGGGCAGATACGCAGTATTTT. It translates to CASSLGGRADTQYF.